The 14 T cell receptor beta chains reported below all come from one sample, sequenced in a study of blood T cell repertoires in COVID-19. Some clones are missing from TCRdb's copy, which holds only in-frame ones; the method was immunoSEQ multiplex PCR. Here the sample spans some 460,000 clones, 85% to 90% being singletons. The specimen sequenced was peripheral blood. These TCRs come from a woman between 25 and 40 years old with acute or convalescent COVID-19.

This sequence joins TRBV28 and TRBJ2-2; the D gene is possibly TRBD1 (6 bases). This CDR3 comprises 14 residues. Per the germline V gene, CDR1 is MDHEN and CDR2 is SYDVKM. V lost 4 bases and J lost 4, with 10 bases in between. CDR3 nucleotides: TGTGCCAGCAGTTCTACAGGGTCCACCGGGGAGCTGTTTTTT. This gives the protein CASSSTGSTGELFF.

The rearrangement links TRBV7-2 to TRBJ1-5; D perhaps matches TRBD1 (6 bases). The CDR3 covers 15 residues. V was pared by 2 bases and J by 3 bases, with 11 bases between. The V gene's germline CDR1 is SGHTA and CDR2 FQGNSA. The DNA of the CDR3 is TGTGCCAGCAGCTTAAGCAGGGGCTCCAATCAGCCCCAGCATTTT. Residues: CASSLSRGSNQPQHF.

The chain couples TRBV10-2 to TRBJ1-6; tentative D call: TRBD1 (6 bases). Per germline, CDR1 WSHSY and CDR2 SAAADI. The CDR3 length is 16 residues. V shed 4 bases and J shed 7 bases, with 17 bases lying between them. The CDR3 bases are TGCGCCAGCAGTGTGGACAGCCCTGGGAGAAATTCACCCCTCCACTTT. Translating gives CASSVDSPGRNSPLHF.

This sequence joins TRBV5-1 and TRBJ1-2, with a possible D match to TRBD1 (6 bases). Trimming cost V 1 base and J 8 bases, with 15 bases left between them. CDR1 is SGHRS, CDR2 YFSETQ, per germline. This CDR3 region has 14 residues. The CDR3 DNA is TGCGCCAGCAGCTTGCCCAACAGGGTGGGAGGCTACACCTTC. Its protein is CASSLPNRVGGYTF. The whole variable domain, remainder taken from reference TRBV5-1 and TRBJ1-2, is KAGVTQTPRYLIKTRGQQVTLSCSPISGHRSVSWYQQTPGQGLQFLFEYFSETQRNKGNFPGRFSGRQFSNSRSEMNVSTLELGDSALYLCASSLPNRVGGYTFGSGTRLTVV.

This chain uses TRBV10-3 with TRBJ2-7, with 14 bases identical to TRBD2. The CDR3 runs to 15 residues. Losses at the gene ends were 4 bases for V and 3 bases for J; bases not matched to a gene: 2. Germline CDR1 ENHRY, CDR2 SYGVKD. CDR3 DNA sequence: TGTGCCATCAGTGGGACTAGCGGGGGGCTCTACGAGCAGTACTTC. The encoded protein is CAISGTSGGLYEQYF.

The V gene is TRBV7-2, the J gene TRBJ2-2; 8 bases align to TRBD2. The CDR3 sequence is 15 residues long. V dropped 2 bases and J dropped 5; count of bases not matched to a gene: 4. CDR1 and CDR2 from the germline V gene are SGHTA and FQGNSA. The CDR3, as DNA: TGTGCCAGCAGCTTAACAGCGGGGGATACCGGGGAGCTGTTTTTT. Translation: CASSLTAGDTGELFF.

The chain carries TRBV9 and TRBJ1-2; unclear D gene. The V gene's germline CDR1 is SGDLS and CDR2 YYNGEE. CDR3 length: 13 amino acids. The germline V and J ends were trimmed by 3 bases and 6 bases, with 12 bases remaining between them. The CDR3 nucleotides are TGTGCCAGCAGCGCGGGGAGTTCGGATGGCTACACCTTC. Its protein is CASSAGSSDGYTF. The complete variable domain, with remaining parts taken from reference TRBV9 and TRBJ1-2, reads DSGVTQTPKHLITATGQRVTLRCSPRSGDLSVYWYQQSLDQGLQFLIQYYNGEERAKGNILERFSAQQFPDLHSELNLSSLELGDSALYFCASSAGSSDGYTFGSGTRLTVV.

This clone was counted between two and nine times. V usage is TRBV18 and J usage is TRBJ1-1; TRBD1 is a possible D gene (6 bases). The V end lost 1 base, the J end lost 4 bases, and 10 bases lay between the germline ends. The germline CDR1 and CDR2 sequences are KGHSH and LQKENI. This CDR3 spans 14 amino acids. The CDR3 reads CASSPRGQVTEAFF. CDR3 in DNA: TGTGCCAGCTCACCACGGGGGCAGGTCACTGAAGCTTTCTTT.

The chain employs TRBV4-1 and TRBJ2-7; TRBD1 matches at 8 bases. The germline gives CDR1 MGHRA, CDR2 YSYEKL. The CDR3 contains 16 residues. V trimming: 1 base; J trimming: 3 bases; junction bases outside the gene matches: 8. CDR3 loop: CASSQGVMDRVYEQYF. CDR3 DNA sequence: TGCGCCAGCAGCCAAGGCGTAATGGACAGGGTCTACGAGCAGTACTTC.

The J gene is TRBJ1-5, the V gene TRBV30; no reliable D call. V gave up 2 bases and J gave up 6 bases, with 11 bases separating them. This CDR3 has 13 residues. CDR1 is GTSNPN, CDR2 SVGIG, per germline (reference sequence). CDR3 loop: CAWSLKHSQPQHF. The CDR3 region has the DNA TGTGCCTGGAGTCTTAAGCATAGTCAGCCCCAGCATTTT. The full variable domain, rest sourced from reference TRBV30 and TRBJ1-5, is SQTIHQWPATLVQPVGSPLSLECTVEGTSNPNLYWYRQAAGRGLQLLFYSVGIGQISSEVPQNLSASRPQDRQFILSSKKLLLSDSGFYLCAWSLKHSQPQHFGDGTRLSIL.

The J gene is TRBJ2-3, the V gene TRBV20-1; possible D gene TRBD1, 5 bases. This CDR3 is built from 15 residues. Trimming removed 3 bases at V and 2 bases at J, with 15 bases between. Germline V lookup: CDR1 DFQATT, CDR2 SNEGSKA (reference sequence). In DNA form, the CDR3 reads TGCAGTGCTAGTGCAGGGTATCCGCACACAGATACGCAGTATTTT. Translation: CSASAGYPHTDTQYF.

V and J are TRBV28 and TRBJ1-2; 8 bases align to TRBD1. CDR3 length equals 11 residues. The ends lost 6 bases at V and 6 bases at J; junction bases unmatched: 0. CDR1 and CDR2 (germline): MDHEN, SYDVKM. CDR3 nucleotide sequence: TGTGCCAGCAGGGACAGGGATGGCTACACCTTC. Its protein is CASRDRDGYTF.

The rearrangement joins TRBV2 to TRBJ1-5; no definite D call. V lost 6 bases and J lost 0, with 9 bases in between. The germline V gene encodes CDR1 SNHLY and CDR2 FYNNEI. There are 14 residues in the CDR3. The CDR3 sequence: CASRSGNSNQPQHF. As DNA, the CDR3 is TGTGCCAGCAGATCGGGAAATAGCAATCAGCCCCAGCATTTT.

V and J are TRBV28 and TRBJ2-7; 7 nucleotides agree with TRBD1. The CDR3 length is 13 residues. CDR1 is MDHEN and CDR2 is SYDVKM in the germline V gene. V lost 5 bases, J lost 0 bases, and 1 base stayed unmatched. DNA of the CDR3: TGTGCCAGCAGTCGGGACAGCTCCTACGAGCAGTACTTC. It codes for CASSRDSSYEQYF. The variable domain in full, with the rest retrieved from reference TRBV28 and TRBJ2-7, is DVKVTQSSRYLVKRTGEKVFLECVQDMDHENMFWYRQDPGLGLRLIYFSYDVKMKEKGDIPEGYSVSREKKERFSLILESASTNQTSMYLCASSRDSSYEQYFGPGTRLTVT.